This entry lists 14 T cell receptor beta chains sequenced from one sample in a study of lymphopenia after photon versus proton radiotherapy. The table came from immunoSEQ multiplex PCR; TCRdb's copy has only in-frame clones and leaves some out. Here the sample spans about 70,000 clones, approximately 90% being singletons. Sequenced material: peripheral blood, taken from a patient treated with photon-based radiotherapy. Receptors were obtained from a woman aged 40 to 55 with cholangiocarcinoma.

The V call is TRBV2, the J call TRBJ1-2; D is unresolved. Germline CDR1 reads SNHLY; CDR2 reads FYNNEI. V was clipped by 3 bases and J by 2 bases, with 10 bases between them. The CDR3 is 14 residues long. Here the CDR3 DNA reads TGTGCCAGCAGTGATACGGCTGGGAACTATGGCTACACCTTC. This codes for CASSDTAGNYGYTF.

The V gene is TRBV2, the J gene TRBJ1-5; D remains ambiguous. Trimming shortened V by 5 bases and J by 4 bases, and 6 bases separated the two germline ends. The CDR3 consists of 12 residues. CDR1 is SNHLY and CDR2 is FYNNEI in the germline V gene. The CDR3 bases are TGTGCCAGCAGTTTAGGGAATCAGCCCCAGCATTTT. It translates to CASSLGNQPQHF.

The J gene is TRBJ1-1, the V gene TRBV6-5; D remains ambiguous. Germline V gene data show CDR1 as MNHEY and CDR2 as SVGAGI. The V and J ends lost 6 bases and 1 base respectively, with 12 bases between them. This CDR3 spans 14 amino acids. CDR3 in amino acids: CASSQVARNTEAFF. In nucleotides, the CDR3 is TGTGCCAGCAGCCAGGTCGCGCGGAACACTGAAGCTTTCTTT.

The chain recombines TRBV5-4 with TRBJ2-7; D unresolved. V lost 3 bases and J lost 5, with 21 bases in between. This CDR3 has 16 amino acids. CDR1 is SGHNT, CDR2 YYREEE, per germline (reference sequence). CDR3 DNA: TGTGCCAGCAGCTCTGGCACGGCAGCCCTCATCAACGAGCAGTACTTC. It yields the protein CASSSGTAALINEQYF.

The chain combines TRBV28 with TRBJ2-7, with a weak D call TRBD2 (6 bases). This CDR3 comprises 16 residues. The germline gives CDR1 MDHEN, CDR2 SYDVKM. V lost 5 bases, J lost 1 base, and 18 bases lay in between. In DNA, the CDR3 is TGTGCCAGCAGTCCCTCTCTCACGGGACTGTCCTACGAGCAGTACTTC. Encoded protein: CASSPSLTGLSYEQYF.

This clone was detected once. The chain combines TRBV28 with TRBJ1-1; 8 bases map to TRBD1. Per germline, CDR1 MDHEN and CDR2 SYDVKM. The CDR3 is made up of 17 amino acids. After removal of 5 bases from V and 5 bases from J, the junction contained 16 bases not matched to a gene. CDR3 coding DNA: TGTGCCAGCAGTCCAAACAGGGGGGCTGGGCTCCTAACTGAAGCTTTCTTT. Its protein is CASSPNRGAGLLTEAFF.

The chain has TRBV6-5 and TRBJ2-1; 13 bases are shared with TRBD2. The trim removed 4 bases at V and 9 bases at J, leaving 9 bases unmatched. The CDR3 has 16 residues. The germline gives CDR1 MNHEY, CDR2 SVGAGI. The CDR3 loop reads CASSSLLAGGRGEQFF. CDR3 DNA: TGTGCCAGCAGTTCTTTACTAGCGGGAGGGCGGGGTGAGCAGTTCTTC.

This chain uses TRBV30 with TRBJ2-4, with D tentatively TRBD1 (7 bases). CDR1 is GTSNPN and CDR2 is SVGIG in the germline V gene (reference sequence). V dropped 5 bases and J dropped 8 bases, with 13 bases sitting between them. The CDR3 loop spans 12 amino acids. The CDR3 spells CAWGRGDDIQYF. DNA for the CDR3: TGTGCCTGGGGCAGGGGGGATGACATTCAGTACTTC.

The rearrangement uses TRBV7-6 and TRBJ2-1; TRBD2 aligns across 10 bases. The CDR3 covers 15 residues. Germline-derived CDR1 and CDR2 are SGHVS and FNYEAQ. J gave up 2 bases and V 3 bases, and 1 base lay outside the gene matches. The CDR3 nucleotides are TGTGCCAGCAGCTTCACTAGCGGGACCTACAATGAGCAGTTCTTC. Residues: CASSFTSGTYNEQFF.

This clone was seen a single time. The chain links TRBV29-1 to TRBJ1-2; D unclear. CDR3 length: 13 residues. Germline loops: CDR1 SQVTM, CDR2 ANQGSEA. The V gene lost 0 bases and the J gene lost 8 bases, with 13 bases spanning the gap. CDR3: CSVEDLAGRGYTF. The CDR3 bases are TGCAGCGTTGAAGATCTGGCCGGGCGGGGCTACACCTTC.

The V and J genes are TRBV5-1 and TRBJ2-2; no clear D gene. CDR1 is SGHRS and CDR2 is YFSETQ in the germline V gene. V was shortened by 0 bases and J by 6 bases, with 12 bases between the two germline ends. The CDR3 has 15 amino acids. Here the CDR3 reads CASSLANSHAGELFF. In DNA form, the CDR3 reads TGCGCCAGCAGCTTGGCCAACAGTCACGCCGGGGAGCTGTTTTTT.

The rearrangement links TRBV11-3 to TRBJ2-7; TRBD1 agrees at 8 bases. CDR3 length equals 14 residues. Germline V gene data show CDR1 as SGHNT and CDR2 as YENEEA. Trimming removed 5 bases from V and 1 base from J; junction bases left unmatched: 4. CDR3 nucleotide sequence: TGTGCCAGCAGCCCCGGGGACAGGTCCTACGAGCAGTACTTC. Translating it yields CASSPGDRSYEQYF.

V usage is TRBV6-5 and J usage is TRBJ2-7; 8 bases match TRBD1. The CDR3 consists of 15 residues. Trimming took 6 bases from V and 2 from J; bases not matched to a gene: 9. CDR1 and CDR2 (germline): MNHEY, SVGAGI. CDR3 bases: TGTGCCAGCAGAAAATCCGACAGGGGTACCTACGAGCAGTACTTC. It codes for CASRKSDRGTYEQYF.

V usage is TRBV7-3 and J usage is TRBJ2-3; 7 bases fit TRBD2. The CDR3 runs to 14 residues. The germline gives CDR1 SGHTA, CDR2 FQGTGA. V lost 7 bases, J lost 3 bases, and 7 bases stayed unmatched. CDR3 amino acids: CASMGDGGTDTQYF. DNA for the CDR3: TGTGCCAGCATGGGTGACGGGGGGACAGATACGCAGTATTTT.